This TCR beta chain was documented in a study of CD8+CD57+ T cells in acquired aplastic anemia (dated by TCRdb to between 2018 and 2020). With respect to the entire study: On average, sorted CD4+ and CD8+ cells yielded around 3.4 ug of extracted DNA, with a range of about 0.19 to 30 ug. An average of around 9.8 million reads for CD4+ cells and approximately 12 million reads for CD8+ cells was obtained from healthy donor samples. Points the paper makes about the study in general: Patients and healthy controls showed no significant difference in CD8+ Simpson's diversity (P=0.060). Roughly 29 CD8+ CDR3 sequences were found to be shared between patients and controls, but these sequences appeared to be highly expressed in patients and within the immunodominant clones of the patients.

Looking up the germline V gene (reference sequence) yields CDR1 LNHNV and CDR2 YYDKDF. From its cysteine to its phenylalanine, the CDR3 spans 14 amino acids. The DNA shown is the 42-base CDR3, in frame from base 1. The trim is 0 bases for V and 3 bases for J, with a gap of 8 bases between the germline ends. TCR repertoires of sorted CD4+ and CD8+ blood T cells from severe aplastic anemia patients and healthy subjects were deep-sequenced in the study. Ficoll-Paque density gradient centrifugation was used to isolate peripheral blood mononuclear cells. Before DNA extraction, CD4+ and CD8+ T cells were sorted with FACS or magnetic beads. This clonotype was counted ten times or more. It has no known antigen specificity. Qualities for individual bases were not recorded, and no much larger clone is one base off. Genomic DNA was used as template for profiling of TCR beta VDJ combinations and CDR3 sequences. TCR repertoire sequencing was run on an Illumina HiSeq 2000. The paper's processing steps were these. TRBV/TRBJ rearrangement plots, CDR3 size and DJ length profiles, and Simpson's diversity index were used to assess repertoires. The most abundant DNA sequence in the deep sequencing data was taken as the immunodominant clone. CDR3 amino acid sequences were checked for sharing between subjects and were compared against published repertoires and the VDJdb database. TCRdb reprocessing: public reads trimmed at Q25 with fastp, clones called with MiXCR, in-frame beta chains kept. A single entry per CDR3 protein holds the most common genes and DNA from its merged rows. It is TCRdb's table, rather than the study itself, that gives the V and J calls and clone size. Recorded for this sample are around 140,000 distinct CDR3 sequences; 41% of them occurred a single time. Almost 8.5% of the sample is held by the ten biggest clonotypes.

Material: sorted CD4+, CD8+, or CD8+CD57+ T cells (not recorded which) from PBMCs. The V and J genes are TRBV15 and TRBJ1-2; the D gene identity is not certain. This clonotype was sampled from a human donor in good health, serving as a control. The DNA reads TGTGCCACCAGCAGAGATTTGCAGGACTATGGCTACACCTTC. It codes for CATSRDLQDYGYTF. The full variable domain, with segments outside the CDR3 supplied by the reference TRBV15 and TRBJ1-2 proteins, appears as DAMVIQNPRYQVTQFGKPVTLSCSQTLNHNVMYWYQQKSSQAPKLLFHYYDKDFNNEADTPDNFQSRRPNTSFCFLDIRSPGLGDTAMYLCATSRDLQDYGYTFGSGTRLTVV.